This TCR beta chain originates from a study of response to subunit inactivated influenza vaccine. Overall study results and limits: A suggestion made by the authors is that each seasonal influenza vaccination recruits few new T cells.

V lost 0 bases and J 8 bases, leaving 11 bases between the germline ends. This CDR3 is built from 14 residues. Germline-derived CDR1 and CDR2 are SGHRS and YFSETQ. TCRdb processed the RT-PCR reads anew with MiXCR; each CDR3 protein has one entry. The sample shows 600,000 to 850,000 distinct CDR3 sequences, 11% to 15% of them seen only once. This clonotype was seen at least ten times. The antigen is unknown. Material: PBMCs from blood, obtained roughly 2 weeks before vaccination. This rearrangement joins TRBV5-1 to TRBJ1-4; no definite D call. This TCR was recovered from a man between 50 and 59 years old who received an inactivated influenza vaccine. This chain's CDR3 is CASSLAAGREKLFF. In DNA form, the CDR3 reads TGCGCCAGCAGCTTGGCCGCGGGAAGAGAAAAACTGTTTTTT.